One and the same sample provided the 18 T cell receptor beta chains below, sequenced in a study of molecular identifiers for immune sequencing clone quantification. One entry per CDR3 protein, called by TCRdb with MiXCR from the PCR reads. The sample lists more than 450,000 distinct CDR3 sequences; around a fifth were seen once. The sample consisted of naive CD8+ T cells from blood, with Jurkat cell RNA spiked in. Subset described: FACS-sorted CD8+CD4-CCR7+CD45RA+ naive T cells. Receptor source: a human donor in good health. Some libraries in this study had Jurkat cell RNA spiked in.

CDR3 residues: CSVTGRGGYNSPLHF. The CDR3 coding sequence is TGCAGCGTTACAGGGAGGGGGGGGTATAATTCACCCCTCCACTTT. The rearrangement links TRBV29-1 to TRBJ1-6; D might be TRBD1 (6 bases). V was clipped by 5 bases and J by 4 bases, with 15 bases between them. CDR1 and CDR2 (germline): SQVTM, ANQGSEA. The CDR3 spans 15 residues.

This clonotype occurred a few times. The rearrangement joins TRBV20-1 to TRBJ2-3; D is ambiguous. CDR3 size: 14 residues. CDR1 is DFQATT and CDR2 is SNEGSKA in the germline V gene (reference sequence). The ends were cut back, 0 bases at V and 2 bases at J, with 9 bases in the middle. This chain's CDR3 is CSARESAPTDTQYF. The CDR3 DNA sequence: TGCAGTGCTAGAGAGTCCGCACCCACAGATACGCAGTATTTT.

This clonotype was found many times. The genes are TRBV13 and TRBJ2-3; D gene ambiguous. From germline, CDR1 is PRHDT and CDR2 FYEKMQ (reference sequence). Trimming pared 4 bases from V and 3 bases from J, leaving 11 bases between. The CDR3 is 14 amino acids. Written as DNA, the CDR3 is TGTGCCAGCAGCTCAATATTGGGAACAGATACGCAGTATTTT. Translated: CASSSILGTDTQYF. The full variable domain, in which reference TRBV13 and TRBJ2-3 provide the parts outside the CDR3, is AAGVIQSPRHLIKEKRETATLKCYPIPRHDTVYWYQQGPGQDPQFLISFYEKMQSDKGSIPDRFSAQQFSDYHSELNMSSLELGDSALYFCASSSILGTDTQYFGPGTRLTVL.

Note on this clonotype: Sequence at one end of the junction differs from germline and may be a read error. The CDR3 protein is CASSPARGRHPNTEASF. CDR3 coding DNA: TGTGCCAGCAGTCCCGCGCGGGGCAGGCACCCGAACACTGAAGCTTCCTTT. V is TRBV27 and J is TRBJ1-1, with D possibly TRBD1 on 5 matching bases. CDR1 is MNHEY and CDR2 is SMNVEV in the germline V gene (reference sequence). The CDR3 length is 17 residues.

In the case of this clonotype: A much larger clone differs from this one at a single base, so this may be a read error. This chain connects TRBV7-9 to TRBJ1-1; no reliable D call. V dropped 2 bases and J dropped 9 bases, with 13 bases sitting between them. This CDR3 has 13 residues. Germline CDR1 and CDR2: SEHNR and FQNEAQ (reference sequence). The CDR3 is CASSLILVTKAFF. The CDR3 DNA reads TGTGCCAGCAGCTTAATCTTGGTAACTAAAGCTTTCTTT.

The rearrangement joins TRBV29-1 to TRBJ2-1; D is perhaps TRBD2 (6 bases). The CDR3 totals 15 residues. V gave up 0 bases and J gave up 4 bases, with 13 bases separating them. Germline loops: CDR1 SQVTM, CDR2 ANQGSEA. This chain's CDR3 is CSVEESLALYNEQFF. CDR3 in DNA: TGCAGCGTTGAAGAGAGCCTAGCGCTTTACAATGAGCAGTTCTTC.

A remark on this clonotype: A much larger clone differs from this one at a single base, so this may be a read error. CDR3 nucleotides: TGTGCCTGGACCACGGCGAAGCAGAACTACGAGCAGTACTTC. Translation gives CAWTTAKQNYEQYF. The chain joins TRBV30 to TRBJ2-7, with D uncertain. The length of the CDR3 is 14 residues. Per germline, CDR1 GTSNPN and CDR2 SVGIG (reference sequence). V lost 4 bases to trimming and J lost 3 bases, with 16 bases between them.

This clonotype was observed many times. The rearrangement joins TRBV6-5 to TRBJ2-3; 8 nucleotides line up with TRBD2. Germline loops: CDR1 MNHEY, CDR2 SVGAGI. This CDR3 spans 16 amino acids. The V segment lost 6 bases and the J segment 6 bases; nucleotides outside the gene matches: 14. CDR3 region: CASSPIGAGELDTQYF. CDR3 coding DNA: TGTGCCAGCAGCCCCATAGGAGCGGGGGAACTTGATACGCAGTATTTT.

The chain combines TRBV12-3 or TRBV12-4 with TRBJ2-5; 7 bases agree with TRBD1. The length of the CDR3 is 14 residues. V was clipped by 3 bases and J by 5 bases; unmatched bases: 6. Here the CDR3 reads CASSLVTGAETQYF. The CDR3 DNA sequence: TGTGCCAGCAGTTTGGTTACAGGGGCGGAGACCCAGTACTTC.

Note on this clonotype: A clone one base away is much larger, so this may be a read error. The rearrangement uses TRBV20-1 and TRBJ2-7; 9 bases fit TRBD1. Germline V lookup: CDR1 DFQATT, CDR2 SNEGSKA (reference sequence). The V segment lost 5 bases and the J segment 4 bases; nucleotides outside the gene matches: 12. CDR3 length: 15 residues. The CDR3 DNA sequence: TGCAGTGCTTTCACCCCGGGACAGGGAAGATACGAGCAGTACTTC. This gives the protein CSAFTPGQGRYEQYF.

Comment on this clonotype: A much larger clone differs by one base, so this may be a read error. The chain has TRBV7-2 and TRBJ1-5, with D maybe TRBD1 (6 bases). CDR3 length: 14 amino acids. CDR1 is SGHTA and CDR2 is FQGNSA in the germline V gene. This chain's CDR3 is CASSQGLSNQPHHF. The CDR3 nucleotides read TGTGCCAGCAGCCAGGGGTTAAGCAATCAGCCCCATCATTTT.

V usage is TRBV6-5 and J usage is TRBJ2-3; 7 bases are a match to TRBD1. Germline V gives CDR1 MNHEY, CDR2 SVGAGI. This CDR3 spans 15 amino acids. V lost 5 bases and J lost 2; bases outside the gene matches: 7. In DNA form, the CDR3 reads TGTGCCAGCAGTCCCGGGACAGTAAACACAGATACGCAGTATTTT. Protein: CASSPGTVNTDTQYF.

This clonotype was seen a handful of times. The rearrangement uses TRBV4-1 and TRBJ2-1; 12 bases line up with TRBD2. The CDR3 length is 18 residues. Germline V gives CDR1 MGHRA, CDR2 YSYEKL. The V gene end was trimmed by 0 bases and the J gene end by 4 bases; junction bases not matched to a gene: 7. The CDR3 bases are TGCGCCAGCAGCCAAGAACCAGGACTAGCGGGGCTTTACAATGAGCAGTTCTTC. Amino acids: CASSQEPGLAGLYNEQFF.

The chain couples TRBV11-2 to TRBJ2-1; D assignment may be TRBD1 or TRBD2 (5 bases each). Germline assignment: CDR1 SGHAT and CDR2 FQNNGV. V lost 5 bases and J lost 0, with 14 bases in between. The CDR3 is made up of 16 amino acids. In nucleotides, the CDR3 is TGTGCCAGCAGCCGGACGGGACCGAGCTCCTACAATGAGCAGTTCTTC. It specifies CASSRTGPSSYNEQFF.

There are many counts of this clonotype. The V and J genes are TRBV7-2 and TRBJ2-7; 10 bases are shared with TRBD2. The CDR3 loop spans 15 amino acids. J was trimmed by 7 bases and V by 5 bases; bases with no gene match: 11. The germline V gene encodes CDR1 SGHTA and CDR2 FQGNSA. CDR3 DNA sequence: TGTGCCAGCAGCCCTATAGCGGGGGGCCTGGGGGAGCAGTACTTC. It specifies CASSPIAGGLGEQYF. The complete variable domain, with remaining parts taken from reference TRBV7-2 and TRBJ2-7, reads GAGVSQSPSNKVTEKGKDVELRCDPISGHTALYWYRQSLGQGLEFLIYFQGNSAPDKSGLPSDRFSAERTGGSVSTLTIQRTQQEDSAVYLCASSPIAGGLGEQYFGPGTRLTVT.

Many counts were recorded for this clonotype. V gene TRBV28 combines with J gene TRBJ1-5; D is possibly TRBD1 (6 bases). From germline, CDR1 is MDHEN and CDR2 SYDVKM. This CDR3 spans 17 amino acids. V was trimmed by 6 bases and J by 5 bases, leaving 23 bases between them. In DNA form, the CDR3 reads TGTGCCAGCAGAAGACCACATTGGGGGGGCTTCGATCAGCCCCAGCATTTT. Translated, it gives CASRRPHWGGFDQPQHF.

This clonotype was counted between two and nine times. J is TRBJ2-1 and V is TRBV19, with D possibly TRBD1 on 5 matching bases. CDR1 is LNHDA, CDR2 SQIVND, per germline (reference sequence). The CDR3 is made up of 14 amino acids. Deletions cut 5 bases from V and 14 bases from J, with 22 bases between. CDR3 residues: CASSQTVALKSEFF. CDR3 sequence (DNA): TGTGCCAGTAGTCAGACAGTCGCTCTCAAATCAGAGTTCTTC.

A word on this clonotype: A much larger clone lies a single base off, so this may be a read error. Given the absence of the conserved phenylalanine or tryptophan at the CDR3 end, a read error is likely. The rearrangement joins TRBV7-2 to TRBJ2-3; D perhaps matches TRBD2 (5 bases). CDR3 size: 12 residues. Germline-derived CDR1 and CDR2 are SGHTA and FQGNSA. V lost 5 bases and J 3 bases, leaving 6 bases between the germline ends. This CDR3 reads CASSEGTDTQYL. DNA for the CDR3: TGTGCCAGCAGCGAGGGTACAGATACGCAGTATCTT.